What follows are 8 T cell receptor beta chains derived from one specimen sequenced in a study of CD8+ T cells in alopecia areata. Regarding treatment: oral pan-JAK inhibitor, 5-10 mg twice daily. cDNA serving as the sequencing template came from extracted, reverse transcribed RNA. Profiling relied on immunoSEQ multiplex PCR, and the TCRdb table lists in-frame clones only, not all of them. The profile covers about 220,000 clones, with about 50% appearing a single time and approximately 1.4% taken by the ten largest. Here the sequenced sample was CD4+ T cells sorted from blood, taken at week 4, from a patient treated with tofacitinib. These TCRs come from a human donor with alopecia areata.

This clone appeared once. The chain combines TRBV5-1 with TRBJ2-2; unclear D gene. This CDR3 spans 14 amino acids. Trimming took off 6 bases at V and 0 bases at J, with 9 bases between the two ends. Germline assignment: CDR1 SGHRS and CDR2 YFSETQ. The CDR3 DNA is TGCGCCAGCATGGGCCAGCCGAACACCGGGGAGCTGTTTTTT. It codes for CASMGQPNTGELFF.

The CDR3 region is CASSPTSGPAELFF. The CDR3 region has the DNA TGCGCCAGCAGCCCGACGAGCGGGCCCGCGGAGCTGTTTTTT. This chain joins TRBV4-3 and TRBJ2-2; D may be TRBD2 (6 bases). The CDR3 runs to 14 residues. The germline V and J ends were trimmed by 4 bases and 10 bases, with 16 bases remaining between them. CDR1 and CDR2 (germline): LGHNA, YSLEER.

The chain is built from TRBV30 and TRBJ2-2; no definite D call. Per germline, CDR1 GTSNPN and CDR2 SVGIG (reference sequence). The V and J ends lost 3 bases and 7 bases respectively, with 6 bases between them. This CDR3 has 11 amino acids. The CDR3 is CAWRKFGELFF. The CDR3 nucleotides read TGTGCCTGGAGGAAATTCGGGGAGCTGTTTTTT. Complete variable domain (other parts from reference TRBV30 and TRBJ2-2): SQTIHQWPATLVQPVGSPLSLECTVEGTSNPNLYWYRQAAGRGLQLLFYSVGIGQISSEVPQNLSASRPQDRQFILSSKKLLLSDSGFYLCAWRKFGELFFGEGSRLTVL.

The J gene is TRBJ2-3, the V gene TRBV25-1; D is uncertain. With 5 bases removed from V and 9 bases from J, the gap between germline ends came to 15 bases. CDR1 MGHDK and CDR2 SYGVNS come from the germline V gene. This CDR3 has 13 residues. This CDR3 is CASSPSGGLTQYF. The DNA for the CDR3 is TGTGCCAGCAGTCCCTCAGGCGGCCTCACGCAGTATTTT.

V gene TRBV18 combines with J gene TRBJ2-3, with D perhaps matching TRBD1 (6 bases). V lost 4 bases and J lost 0, with 14 bases in between. Germline assignment: CDR1 KGHSH and CDR2 LQKENI. This CDR3 is built from 16 residues. DNA of the CDR3: TGTGCCAGCTCACTCACTTCGGGACAAAGCACAGATACGCAGTATTTT. Protein: CASSLTSGQSTDTQYF.

J is TRBJ1-5 and V is TRBV30; 7 bases line up with TRBD1. CDR1 and CDR2 from the germline V gene are GTSNPN and SVGIG (reference sequence). The CDR3 spans 12 residues. V shed 1 base and J 6 bases; nucleotides not matched to a gene: 0. CDR3 sequence: CAWSGQGQPQHF. The CDR3 DNA is TGTGCCTGGAGTGGACAGGGTCAGCCCCAGCATTTT.

The CDR3 DNA reads TGTGCCAGCAGCTTGGAGGGGGCCTACGAGCAGTACTTC. Translated, it gives CASSLEGAYEQYF. The rearrangement uses TRBV7-2 and TRBJ2-7; D could derive from TRBD1 or TRBD2 (6 bases each). Looked up from germline, CDR1 is SGHTA and CDR2 is FQGNSA. The CDR3 covers 13 residues. Trimming took 3 bases from V and 2 from J, leaving 8 bases between them. Combining the CDR3 with reference TRBV7-2 and TRBJ2-7 gives the whole variable domain GAGVSQSPSNKVTEKGKDVELRCDPISGHTALYWYRQSLGQGLEFLIYFQGNSAPDKSGLPSDRFSAERTGGSVSTLTIQRTQQEDSAVYLCASSLEGAYEQYFGPGTRLTVT.

A few counts support this clone. The chain recombines TRBV4-3 with TRBJ2-4, with 7 nucleotides matching TRBD2. CDR3 size: 16 residues. Germline CDR1 and CDR2: LGHNA and YSLEER. V was clipped by 0 bases and J by 6 bases; unmatched bases: 8. The CDR3 region is CASSQEERGLGNIQYF. The DNA for the CDR3 is TGCGCCAGCAGCCAAGAAGAGCGGGGCTTGGGAAACATTCAGTACTTC.